This paragraph covers one T cell receptor beta chain sequence. Its specificity is not known. Measured with immunoSEQ multiplex PCR; TCRdb has only the in-frame clones, and not every one. The sample holds more than 1,200,000 clones, approximately 98.5% seen once. This sample was taken from a study of shared clonotypes between healthy human individuals. Study-wide results and caveats: Between a few donors, naive CD4 clonotypes were shared at a level of approximately 5%. Larger richness was generally estimated for naive than memory subsets.

Trimming at V came to 2 bases and at J to 6 bases, leaving 6 bases not matched to a gene. The germline CDR1 and CDR2 sequences are MNHEY and SVGAGI. The CDR3 contains 15 residues. The chain couples TRBV6-5 to TRBJ2-1, with 8 bases aligning to TRBD1. This TCR derives from a young man in good health. Sequences were obtained from naive CD4+ T cells sorted from blood. Subset given: CD45RA+ positively selected. The CDR3 here is CASSYLRGTGNEQFF. CDR3 nucleotides: TGTGCCAGCAGTTACCTCAGAGGGACAGGCAATGAGCAGTTCTTC.